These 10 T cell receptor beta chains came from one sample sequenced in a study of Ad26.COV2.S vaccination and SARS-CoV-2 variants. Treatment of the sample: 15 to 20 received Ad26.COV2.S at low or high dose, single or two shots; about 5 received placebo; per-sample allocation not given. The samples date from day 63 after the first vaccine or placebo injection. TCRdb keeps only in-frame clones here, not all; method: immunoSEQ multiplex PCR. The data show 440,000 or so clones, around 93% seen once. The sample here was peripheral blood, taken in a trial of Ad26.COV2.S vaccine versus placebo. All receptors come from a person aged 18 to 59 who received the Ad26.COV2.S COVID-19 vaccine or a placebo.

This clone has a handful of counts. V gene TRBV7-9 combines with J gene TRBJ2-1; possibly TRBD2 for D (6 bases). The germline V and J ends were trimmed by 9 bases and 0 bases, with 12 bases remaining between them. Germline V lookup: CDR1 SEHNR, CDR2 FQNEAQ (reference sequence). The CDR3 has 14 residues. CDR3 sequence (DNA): TGTGCCAGTGGGGAGGTGAGCTCCTACAATGAGCAGTTCTTC. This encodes CASGEVSSYNEQFF.

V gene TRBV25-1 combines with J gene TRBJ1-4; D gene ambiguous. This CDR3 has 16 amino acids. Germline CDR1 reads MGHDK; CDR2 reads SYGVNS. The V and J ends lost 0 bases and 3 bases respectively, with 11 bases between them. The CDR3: CASSEYRRVANEKLFF. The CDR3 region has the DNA TGTGCCAGCAGTGAATATCGCCGGGTGGCTAATGAAAAACTGTTTTTT.

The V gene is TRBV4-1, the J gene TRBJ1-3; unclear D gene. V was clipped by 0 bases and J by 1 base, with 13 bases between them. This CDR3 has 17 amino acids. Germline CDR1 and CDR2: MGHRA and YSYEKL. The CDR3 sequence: CASSQDRSGRSGNTIYF. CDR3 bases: TGCGCCAGCAGCCAAGACCGAAGTGGGAGATCTGGAAACACCATATATTTT.

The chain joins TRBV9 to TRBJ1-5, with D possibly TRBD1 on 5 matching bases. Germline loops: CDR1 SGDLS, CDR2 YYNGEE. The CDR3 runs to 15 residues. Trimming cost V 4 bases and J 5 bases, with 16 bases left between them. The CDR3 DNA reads TGTGCCAGCAGCCGGCAGGGCAGGGTGGATCAGCCCCAGCATTTT. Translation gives CASSRQGRVDQPQHF.

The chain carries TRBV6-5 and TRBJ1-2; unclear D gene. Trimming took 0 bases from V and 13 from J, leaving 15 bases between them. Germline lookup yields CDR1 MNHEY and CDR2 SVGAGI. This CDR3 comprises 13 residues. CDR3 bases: TGTGCCAGCAGTTACTCGATCACAGTTGAGTTCACCTTC. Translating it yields CASSYSITVEFTF.

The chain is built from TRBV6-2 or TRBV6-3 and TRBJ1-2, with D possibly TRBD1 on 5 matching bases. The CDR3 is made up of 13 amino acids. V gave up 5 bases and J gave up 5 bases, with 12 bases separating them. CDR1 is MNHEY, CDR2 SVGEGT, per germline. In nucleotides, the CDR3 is TGTGCCAGCAGTAACGGACACCTGTATGGCTACACCTTC. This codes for CASSNGHLYGYTF.

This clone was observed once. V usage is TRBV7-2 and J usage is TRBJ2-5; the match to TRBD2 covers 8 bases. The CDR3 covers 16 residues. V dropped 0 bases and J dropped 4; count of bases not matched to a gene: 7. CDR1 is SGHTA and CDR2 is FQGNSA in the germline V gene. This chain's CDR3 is CASSLARLSGVETQYF. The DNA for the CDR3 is TGTGCCAGCAGCTTAGCGCGCCTTAGCGGGGTAGAGACCCAGTACTTC.

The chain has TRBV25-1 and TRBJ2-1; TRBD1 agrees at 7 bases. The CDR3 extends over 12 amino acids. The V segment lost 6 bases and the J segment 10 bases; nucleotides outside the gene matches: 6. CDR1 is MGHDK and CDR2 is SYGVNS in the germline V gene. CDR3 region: CASRDRVSEQFF. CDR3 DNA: TGTGCCAGCAGAGACAGGGTTAGCGAGCAGTTCTTC.

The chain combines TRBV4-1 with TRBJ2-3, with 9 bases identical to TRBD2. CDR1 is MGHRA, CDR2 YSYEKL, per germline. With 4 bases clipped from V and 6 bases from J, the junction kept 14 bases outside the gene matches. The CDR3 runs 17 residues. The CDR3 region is CASSLTTVRLAADTQYF. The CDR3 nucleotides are TGCGCCAGCAGCCTAACTACGGTGCGACTAGCGGCCGATACGCAGTATTTT.

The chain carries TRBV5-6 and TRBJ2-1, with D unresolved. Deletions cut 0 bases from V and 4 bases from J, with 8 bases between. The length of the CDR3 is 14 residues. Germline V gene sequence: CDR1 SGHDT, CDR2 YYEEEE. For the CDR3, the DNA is TGTGCCAGCAGCTTGGAAGGCAAATACAATGAGCAGTTCTTC. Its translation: CASSLEGKYNEQFF.